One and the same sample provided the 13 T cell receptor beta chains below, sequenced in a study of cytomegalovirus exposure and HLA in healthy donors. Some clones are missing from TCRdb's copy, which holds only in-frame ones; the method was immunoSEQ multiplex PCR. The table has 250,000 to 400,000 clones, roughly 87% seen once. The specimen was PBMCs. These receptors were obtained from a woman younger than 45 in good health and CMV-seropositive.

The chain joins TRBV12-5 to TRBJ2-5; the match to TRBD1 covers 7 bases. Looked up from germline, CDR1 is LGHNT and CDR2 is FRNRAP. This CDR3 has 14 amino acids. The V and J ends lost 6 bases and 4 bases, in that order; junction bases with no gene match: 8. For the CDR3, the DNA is TGTGCTAGTGGCGAAGACAGGGTAGGAGAGACCCAGTACTTC. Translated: CASGEDRVGETQYF.

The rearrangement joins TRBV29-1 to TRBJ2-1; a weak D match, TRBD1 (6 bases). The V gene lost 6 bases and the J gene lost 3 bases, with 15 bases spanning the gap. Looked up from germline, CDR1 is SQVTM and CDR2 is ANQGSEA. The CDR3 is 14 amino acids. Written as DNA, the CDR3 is TGCAGCGTATTCCGGGACAAAGTCTACAATGAGCAGTTCTTC. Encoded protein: CSVFRDKVYNEQFF.

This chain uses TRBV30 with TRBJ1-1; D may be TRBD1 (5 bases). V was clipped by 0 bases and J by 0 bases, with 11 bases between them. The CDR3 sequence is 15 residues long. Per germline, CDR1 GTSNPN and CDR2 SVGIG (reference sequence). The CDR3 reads CAWSVSGLMNTEAFF. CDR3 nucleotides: TGTGCCTGGAGTGTCTCGGGACTCATGAACACTGAAGCTTTCTTT. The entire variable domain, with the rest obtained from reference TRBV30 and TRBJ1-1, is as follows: SQTIHQWPATLVQPVGSPLSLECTVEGTSNPNLYWYRQAAGRGLQLLFYSVGIGQISSEVPQNLSASRPQDRQFILSSKKLLLSDSGFYLCAWSVSGLMNTEAFFGQGTRLTVV.

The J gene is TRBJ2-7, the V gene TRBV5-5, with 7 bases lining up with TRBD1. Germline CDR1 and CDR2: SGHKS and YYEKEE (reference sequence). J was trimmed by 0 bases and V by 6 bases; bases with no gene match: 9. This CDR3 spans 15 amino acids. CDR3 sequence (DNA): TGTGCCAGCAAGACCCAGGGGGTAAGCTCCTACGAGCAGTACTTC. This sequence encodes CASKTQGVSSYEQYF.

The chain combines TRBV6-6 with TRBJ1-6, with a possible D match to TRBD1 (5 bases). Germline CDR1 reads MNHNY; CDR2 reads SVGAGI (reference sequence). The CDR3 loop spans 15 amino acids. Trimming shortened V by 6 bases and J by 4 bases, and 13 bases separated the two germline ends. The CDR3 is CASSPPSGYNSPLHF. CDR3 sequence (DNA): TGTGCCAGCAGCCCGCCATCAGGGTATAATTCACCCCTCCACTTT.

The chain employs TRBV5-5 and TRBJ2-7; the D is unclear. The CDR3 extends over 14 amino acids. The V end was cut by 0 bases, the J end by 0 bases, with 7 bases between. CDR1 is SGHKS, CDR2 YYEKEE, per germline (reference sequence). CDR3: CASSLVAASYEQYF. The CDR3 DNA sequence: TGTGCCAGCAGCTTGGTTGCAGCCTCCTACGAGCAGTACTTC.

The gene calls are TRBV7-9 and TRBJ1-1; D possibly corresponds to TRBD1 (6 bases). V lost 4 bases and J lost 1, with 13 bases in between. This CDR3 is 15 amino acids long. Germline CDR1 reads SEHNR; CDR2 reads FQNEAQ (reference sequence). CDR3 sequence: CASSSRQAQNTEAFF. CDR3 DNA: TGTGCCAGCAGCTCAAGACAGGCTCAGAACACTGAAGCTTTCTTT.

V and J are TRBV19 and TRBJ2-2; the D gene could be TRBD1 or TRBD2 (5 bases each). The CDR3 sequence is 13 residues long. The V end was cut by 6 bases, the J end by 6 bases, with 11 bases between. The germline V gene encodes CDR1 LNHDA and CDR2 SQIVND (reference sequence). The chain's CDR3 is CASRGEPSGELFF. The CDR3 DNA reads TGTGCCAGTAGGGGGGAGCCATCCGGGGAGCTGTTTTTT.

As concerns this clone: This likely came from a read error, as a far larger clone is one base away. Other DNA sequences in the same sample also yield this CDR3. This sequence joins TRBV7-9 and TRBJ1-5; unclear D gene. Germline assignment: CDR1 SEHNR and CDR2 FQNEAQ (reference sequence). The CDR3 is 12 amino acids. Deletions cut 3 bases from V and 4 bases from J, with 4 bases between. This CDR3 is CASSLGNQPQHF. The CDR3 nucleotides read TGTGCCAGCAGCTTGGGTAATCAGCCCCAGCATTTT.

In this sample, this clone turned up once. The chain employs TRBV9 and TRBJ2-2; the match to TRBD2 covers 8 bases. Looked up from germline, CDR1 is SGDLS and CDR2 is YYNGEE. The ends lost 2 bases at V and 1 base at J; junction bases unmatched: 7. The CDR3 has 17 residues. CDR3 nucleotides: TGTGCCAGCAGCGTGGATCCGGGGGGGAGGAACACCGGGGAGCTGTTTTTT. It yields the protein CASSVDPGGRNTGELFF.

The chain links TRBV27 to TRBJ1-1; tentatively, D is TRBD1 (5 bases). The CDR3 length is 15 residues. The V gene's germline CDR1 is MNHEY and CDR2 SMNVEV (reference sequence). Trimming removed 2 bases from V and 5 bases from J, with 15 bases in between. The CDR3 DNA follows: TGTGCCAGCAGTTTAAGGGGTCCGGGGGGTACTGAAGCTTTCTTT. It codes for CASSLRGPGGTEAFF.

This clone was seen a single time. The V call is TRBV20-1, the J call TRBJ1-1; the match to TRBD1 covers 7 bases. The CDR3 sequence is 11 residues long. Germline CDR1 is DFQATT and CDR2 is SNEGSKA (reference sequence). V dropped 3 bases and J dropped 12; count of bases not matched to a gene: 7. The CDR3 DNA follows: TGCAGTGCTAGCCTGACAGGGATGACTTTCTTT. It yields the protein CSASLTGMTFF.

CDR3 DNA sequence: TGCGCCAGCAGCCAAGTTACTAGCGCGTACAATGAGCAGTTCTTC. It codes for CASSQVTSAYNEQFF. The V call is TRBV4-3, the J call TRBJ2-1, with 7 nucleotides matching TRBD2. With V trimmed by 1 base and J by 4 bases, 4 bases remained unmatched. CDR3 size: 15 residues. The germline V gene has CDR1 LGHNA and CDR2 YSLEER.